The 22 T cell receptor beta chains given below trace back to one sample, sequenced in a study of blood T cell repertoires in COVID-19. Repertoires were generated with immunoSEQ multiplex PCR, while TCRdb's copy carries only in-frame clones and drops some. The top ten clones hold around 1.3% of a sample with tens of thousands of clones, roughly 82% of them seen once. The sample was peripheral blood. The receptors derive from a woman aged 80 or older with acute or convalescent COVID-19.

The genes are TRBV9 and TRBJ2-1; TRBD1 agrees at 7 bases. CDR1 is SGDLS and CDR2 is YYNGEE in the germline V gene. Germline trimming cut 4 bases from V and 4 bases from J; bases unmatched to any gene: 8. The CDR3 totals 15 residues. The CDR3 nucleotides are TGTGCCAGCAGCCGTCAGGACAGGTCGTACAATGAGCAGTTCTTC. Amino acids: CASSRQDRSYNEQFF.

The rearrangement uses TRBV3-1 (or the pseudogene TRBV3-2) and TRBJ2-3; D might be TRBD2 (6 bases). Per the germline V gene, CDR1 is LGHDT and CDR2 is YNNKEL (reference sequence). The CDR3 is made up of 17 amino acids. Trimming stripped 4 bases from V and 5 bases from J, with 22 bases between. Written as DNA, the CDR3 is TGTGCCAGCAGCCTACGCACCGGACATACCGGGGGAGATACGCAGTATTTT. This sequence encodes CASSLRTGHTGGDTQYF.

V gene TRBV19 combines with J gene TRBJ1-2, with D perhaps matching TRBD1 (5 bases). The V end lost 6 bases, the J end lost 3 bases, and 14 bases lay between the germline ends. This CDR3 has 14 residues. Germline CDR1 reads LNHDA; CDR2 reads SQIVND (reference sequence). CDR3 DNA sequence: TGTGCCAGTAGAACCAGTGGGGCTGACTATGGCTACACCTTC. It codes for CASRTSGADYGYTF.

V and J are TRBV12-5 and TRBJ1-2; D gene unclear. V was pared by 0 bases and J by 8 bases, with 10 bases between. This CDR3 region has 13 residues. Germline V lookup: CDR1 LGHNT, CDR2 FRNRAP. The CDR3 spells CASGLVSSGGYTF. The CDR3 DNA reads TGTGCTAGTGGTTTGGTTAGTTCGGGAGGCTACACCTTC.

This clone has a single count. This CDR3 reads CASRPRQGSSYNEQFF. The CDR3 nucleotides are TGTGCCAGCAGGCCACGACAGGGTTCTTCCTACAATGAGCAGTTCTTC. The chain couples TRBV27 to TRBJ2-1; 7 nucleotides agree with TRBD1. This CDR3 comprises 16 residues. The junction had 9 bases not matched to a gene; V was cut back by 6 bases and J by 1 base. Germline assignment: CDR1 MNHEY and CDR2 SMNVEV (reference sequence).

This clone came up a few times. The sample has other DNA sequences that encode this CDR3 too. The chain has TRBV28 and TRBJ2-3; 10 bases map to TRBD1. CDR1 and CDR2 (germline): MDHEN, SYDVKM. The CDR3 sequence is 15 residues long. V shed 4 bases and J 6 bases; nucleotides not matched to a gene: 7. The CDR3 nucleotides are TGTGCCAGCAGTTCACCGGGACAGGGGACCGATACGCAGTATTTT. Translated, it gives CASSSPGQGTDTQYF.

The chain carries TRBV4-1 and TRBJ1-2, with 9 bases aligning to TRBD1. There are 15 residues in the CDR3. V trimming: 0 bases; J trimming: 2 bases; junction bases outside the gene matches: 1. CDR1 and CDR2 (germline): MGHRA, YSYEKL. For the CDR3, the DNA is TGCGCCAGCAGCCAAGAGACAGGGGGAAACTATGGCTACACCTTC. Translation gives CASSQETGGNYGYTF.

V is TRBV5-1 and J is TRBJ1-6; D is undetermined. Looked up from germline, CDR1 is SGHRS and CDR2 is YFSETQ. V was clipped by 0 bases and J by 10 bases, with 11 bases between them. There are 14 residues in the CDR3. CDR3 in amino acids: CASSLVGPESPLHF. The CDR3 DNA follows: TGCGCCAGCAGCTTGGTGGGTCCGGAGTCACCCCTCCACTTT.

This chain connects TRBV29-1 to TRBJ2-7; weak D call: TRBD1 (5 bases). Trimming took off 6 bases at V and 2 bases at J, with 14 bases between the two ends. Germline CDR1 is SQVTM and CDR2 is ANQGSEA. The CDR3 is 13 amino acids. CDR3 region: CSVEERQTYEQYF. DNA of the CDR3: TGCAGCGTCGAGGAAAGACAGACCTACGAGCAGTACTTC.

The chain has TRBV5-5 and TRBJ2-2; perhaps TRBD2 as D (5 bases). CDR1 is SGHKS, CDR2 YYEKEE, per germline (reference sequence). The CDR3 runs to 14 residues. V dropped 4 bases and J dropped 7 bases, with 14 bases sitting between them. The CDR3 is CASSRTEGIGELFF. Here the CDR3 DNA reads TGTGCCAGCAGCCGTACCGAGGGCATCGGGGAGCTGTTTTTT.

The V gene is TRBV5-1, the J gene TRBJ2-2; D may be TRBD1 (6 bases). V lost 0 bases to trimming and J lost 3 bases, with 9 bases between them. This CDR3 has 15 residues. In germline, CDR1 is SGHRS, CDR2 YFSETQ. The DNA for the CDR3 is TGCGCCAGCAGCTTGGTAAGACAGGACACCGGGGAGCTGTTTTTT. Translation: CASSLVRQDTGELFF.

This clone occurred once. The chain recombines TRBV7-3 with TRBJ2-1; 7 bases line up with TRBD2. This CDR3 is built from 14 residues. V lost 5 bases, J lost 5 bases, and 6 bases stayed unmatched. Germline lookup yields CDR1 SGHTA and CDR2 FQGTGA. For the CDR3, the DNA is TGTGCCAGCAGCCAAAGCGGGGCTAACAATGAGCAGTTCTTC. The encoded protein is CASSQSGANNEQFF. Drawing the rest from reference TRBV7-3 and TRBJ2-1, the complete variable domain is GAGVSQTPSNKVTEKGKYVELRCDPISGHTALYWYRQSLGQGPEFLIYFQGTGAADDSGLPNDRFFAVRPEGSVSTLKIQRTERGDSAVYLCASSQSGANNEQFFGPGTRLTVL.

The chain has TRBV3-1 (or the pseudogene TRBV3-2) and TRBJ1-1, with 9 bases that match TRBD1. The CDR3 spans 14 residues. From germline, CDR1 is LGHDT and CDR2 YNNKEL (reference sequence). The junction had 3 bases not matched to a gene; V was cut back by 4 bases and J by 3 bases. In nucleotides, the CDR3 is TGTGCCAGCAGCCTGACAGGGGGGGACACTGAAGCTTTCTTT. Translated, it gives CASSLTGGDTEAFF.

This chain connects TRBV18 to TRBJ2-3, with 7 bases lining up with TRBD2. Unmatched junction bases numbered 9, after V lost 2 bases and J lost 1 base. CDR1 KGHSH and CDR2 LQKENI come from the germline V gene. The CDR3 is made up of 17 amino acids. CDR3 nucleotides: TGTGCCAGCTCACCAGTAAGGTCAACTAGCGGCACAGATACGCAGTATTTT. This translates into CASSPVRSTSGTDTQYF.

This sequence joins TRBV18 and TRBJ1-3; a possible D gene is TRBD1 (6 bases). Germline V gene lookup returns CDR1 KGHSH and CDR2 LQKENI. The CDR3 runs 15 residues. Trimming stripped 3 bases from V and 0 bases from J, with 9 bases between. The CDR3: CASSPPTGSGNTIYF. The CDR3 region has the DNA TGTGCCAGCTCACCCCCGACAGGCTCTGGAAACACCATATATTTT.

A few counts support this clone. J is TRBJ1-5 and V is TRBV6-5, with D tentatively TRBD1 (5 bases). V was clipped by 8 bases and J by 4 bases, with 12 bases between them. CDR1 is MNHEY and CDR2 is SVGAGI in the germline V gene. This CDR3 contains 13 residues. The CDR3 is CASSGQQNQPQHF. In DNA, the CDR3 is TGTGCCAGCTCAGGGCAGCAAAATCAGCCCCAGCATTTT.

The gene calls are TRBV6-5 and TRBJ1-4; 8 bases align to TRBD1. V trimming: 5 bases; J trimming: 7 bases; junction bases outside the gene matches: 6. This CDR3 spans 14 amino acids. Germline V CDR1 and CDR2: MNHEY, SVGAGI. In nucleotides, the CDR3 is TGTGCCAGCAGTAGACAGGGGTATGGTGAAAAACTGTTTTTT. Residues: CASSRQGYGEKLFF.

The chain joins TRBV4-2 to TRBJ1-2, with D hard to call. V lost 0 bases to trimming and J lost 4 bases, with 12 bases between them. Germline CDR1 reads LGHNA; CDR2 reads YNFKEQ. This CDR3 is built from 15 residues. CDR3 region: CASSQDWSEGYGYTF. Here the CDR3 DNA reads TGTGCCAGCAGCCAAGATTGGAGCGAGGGCTATGGCTACACCTTC.

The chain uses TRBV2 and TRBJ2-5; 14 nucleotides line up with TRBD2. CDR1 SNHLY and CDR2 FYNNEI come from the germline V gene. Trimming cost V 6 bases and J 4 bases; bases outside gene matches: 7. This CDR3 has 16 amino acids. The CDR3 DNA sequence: TGTGCCAGCAGCAGGACTAGCGGGGGGTTGGGAGAGACCCAGTACTTC. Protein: CASSRTSGGLGETQYF.

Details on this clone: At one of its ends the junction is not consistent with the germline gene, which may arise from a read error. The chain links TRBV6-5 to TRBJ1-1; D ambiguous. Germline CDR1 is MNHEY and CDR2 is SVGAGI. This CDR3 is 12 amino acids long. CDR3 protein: CTSIGEYTEAFF. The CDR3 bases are TGTACCAGCATCGGGGAGTACACTGAAGCTTTCTTT.

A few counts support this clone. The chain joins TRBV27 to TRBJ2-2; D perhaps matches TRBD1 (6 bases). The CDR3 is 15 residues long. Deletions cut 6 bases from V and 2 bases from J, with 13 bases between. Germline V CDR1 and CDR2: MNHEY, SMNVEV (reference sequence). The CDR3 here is CASSPGTTNTGELFF. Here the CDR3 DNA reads TGTGCCAGCAGCCCCGGGACAACAAACACCGGGGAGCTGTTTTTT.

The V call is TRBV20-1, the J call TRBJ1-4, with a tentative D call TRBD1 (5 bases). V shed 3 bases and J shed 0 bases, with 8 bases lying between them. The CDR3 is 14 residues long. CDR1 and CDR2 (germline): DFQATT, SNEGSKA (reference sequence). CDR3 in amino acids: CSASWGATNEKLFF. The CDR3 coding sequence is TGCAGTGCTAGTTGGGGGGCAACTAATGAAAAACTGTTTTTT.